One and the same sample provided the 9 T cell receptor beta chains below, sequenced in a study of cytomegalovirus exposure and HLA in healthy donors. A multiplex PCR was run with 60 Vbeta primers and 13 Jbeta primers. Profiled with immunoSEQ multiplex PCR; TCRdb holds only in-frame clones, not every one. The table records roughly 130,000 clones, around three quarters of them present only once. The sample taken for sequencing was PBMCs. The receptors were gathered from a man aged 30-40 years in good health and CMV-seronegative.

The rearrangement joins TRBV19 to TRBJ1-5; 7 positions agree with TRBD1. Per the germline V gene, CDR1 is LNHDA and CDR2 is SQIVND (reference sequence). The length of the CDR3 is 15 residues. Trimming at V came to 7 bases and at J to 1 base, leaving 7 bases not matched to a gene. The CDR3: CASKDRGLSNQPQHF. The CDR3 region has the DNA TGTGCCAGTAAAGATAGGGGGCTAAGCAATCAGCCCCAGCATTTT.

V usage is TRBV19 and J usage is TRBJ1-1; perhaps TRBD1 as D (6 bases). CDR1 LNHDA and CDR2 SQIVND come from the germline V gene (reference sequence). CDR3 length: 16 amino acids. V was trimmed by 6 bases and J by 1 base, leaving 18 bases between them. CDR3 sequence reads: CASRGRPTGQNTEAFF. For the CDR3, the DNA is TGTGCCAGTAGGGGTCGTCCGACAGGTCAGAACACTGAAGCTTTCTTT.

This clone was seen only a few times. V gene TRBV19 combines with J gene TRBJ2-3, with 8 bases matching TRBD1. The CDR3 is 16 residues long. Germline trimming cut 6 bases from V and 0 bases from J; bases unmatched to any gene: 8. Germline CDR1 and CDR2: LNHDA and SQIVND (reference sequence). CDR3 nucleotide sequence: TGTGCCAGTAGCTCCGGACAGGGATCTAGCACAGATACGCAGTATTTT. Its translation is CASSSGQGSSTDTQYF.

The chain couples TRBV7-8 to TRBJ2-1, with 13 bases aligning to TRBD2. This CDR3 contains 18 residues. The V and J ends lost 5 bases and 6 bases, in that order; junction bases with no gene match: 13. Germline V gene lookup returns CDR1 SGHVS and CDR2 FQNEAQ. CDR3 in amino acids: CASSPGLAGAPNRNEQFF. CDR3 DNA sequence: TGTGCCAGCAGCCCAGGACTAGCGGGGGCCCCGAACCGCAATGAGCAGTTCTTC.

This chain connects TRBV11-1 to TRBJ2-7; D is ambiguous. Between the trimmed V and J ends, which lost 5 bases and 6 bases, there was a span of 14 bases. The CDR3 loop spans 13 amino acids. Germline CDR1 reads SGHAT; CDR2 reads FQDESV (reference sequence). CDR3 in amino acids: CASSLGPWAEQYF. The CDR3 coding sequence is TGTGCCAGCAGCCTAGGGCCGTGGGCCGAGCAGTACTTC.

This rearrangement joins TRBV28 to TRBJ1-1; no clear D. CDR1 is MDHEN, CDR2 SYDVKM, per germline. The CDR3 is made up of 14 amino acids. V was cut by 1 base and J by 1 base, with 7 bases left in between. The CDR3 nucleotides are TGTGCCAGCAGTTTATATCAGGAGAACACTGAAGCTTTCTTT. Its protein is CASSLYQENTEAFF. The complete variable domain, with remaining parts taken from reference TRBV28 and TRBJ1-1, reads DVKVTQSSRYLVKRTGEKVFLECVQDMDHENMFWYRQDPGLGLRLIYFSYDVKMKEKGDIPEGYSVSREKKERFSLILESASTNQTSMYLCASSLYQENTEAFFGQGTRLTVV.

Here the CDR3 DNA reads TGTGCCAGCAGCTCCGGACAGGTGTTAGATACGCAGTATTTT. This codes for CASSSGQVLDTQYF. V gene TRBV5-6 combines with J gene TRBJ2-3, with 7 bases lining up with TRBD1. There are 14 residues in the CDR3. The V gene end was trimmed by 3 bases and the J gene end by 5 bases; junction bases not matched to a gene: 6. The germline gives CDR1 SGHDT, CDR2 YYEEEE.

A few counts support this clone. This sequence joins TRBV28 and TRBJ2-5; TRBD2 matches 11 bases. The CDR3 contains 18 residues. Per the germline V gene, CDR1 is MDHEN and CDR2 is SYDVKM. J gave up 2 bases and V 1 base, and 9 bases lay outside the gene matches. CDR3 amino acids: CASSLSSGGIKEQETQYF. The CDR3 DNA follows: TGTGCCAGCAGTTTATCTAGCGGGGGGATTAAGGAACAAGAGACCCAGTACTTC.

The rearrangement links TRBV6-1 to TRBJ1-2; TRBD1 is a possible D gene (5 bases). Trimming took 4 bases from V and 6 from J, leaving 12 bases between them. This CDR3 has 13 residues. The germline V gene encodes CDR1 MNHNS and CDR2 SASEGT. The CDR3 DNA follows: TGTGCCAGCAGTGCCCGACAGAGAAATGGCTACACCTTC. Translating it yields CASSARQRNGYTF.